This T cell receptor (beta chain) was recorded in a study of blood T cell repertoires in COVID-19. Whole-study context: Samples of COVID-19 (acute and convalescent) were obtained from the United States, Italy and Spain. T cells, B-cell-depleted T cells, or PBMCs supplied cDNA or gDNA.

The CDR3 has 13 amino acids. Trimming took 5 bases from V and 5 from J; bases not matched to a gene: 4. CDR1 is MNHEY and CDR2 is SVGAGI in the germline V gene. As processed by the authors: How many nucleated cells were present was estimated from reference gene primer amplification. Using immunoSEQ multiplex PCR, the repertoire was profiled, and TCRdb retains in-frame clones only, with some absent. The DNA gave D and trimming, while V, J and clone size come from that table. The sample lists 350,000 to 550,000 clones, approximately 90% occurring once. The chain joins TRBV6-5 to TRBJ1-2, with TRBD1 identical over 8 bases. The sample consisted of peripheral blood. The receptor comes from a woman between 25 and 40 years old with acute or convalescent COVID-19. The CDR3 sequence is CASSTRTGYGYTF. Written as DNA, the CDR3 is TGTGCCAGCAGTACGAGGACAGGGTATGGCTACACCTTC.